Following are 19 T cell receptor beta chains from one sample sequenced in a study of PD-1 blockade in classical Hodgkin lymphoma. Brentuximab vedotin exposure varied, and every patient relapsed after autologous stem cell transplantation. Some clones are missing from TCRdb's copy, which holds only in-frame ones; the method was immunoSEQ multiplex PCR. The sample comprises approximately 99,000 clones, roughly nine tenths of which are singletons, and around 20% rests with the top ten. The sequenced sample was peripheral blood mononuclear cells (PBMCs), obtained before the second cycle of nivolumab. The receptor source for this set is a human donor with classical Hodgkin lymphoma.

The V call is TRBV28, the J call TRBJ1-1, with D unclear. Germline V lookup: CDR1 MDHEN, CDR2 SYDVKM. There are 12 residues in the CDR3. V lost 5 bases to trimming and J lost 9 bases, with 13 bases between them. CDR3 sequence reads: CASSKRELQAFF. CDR3 DNA: TGTGCCAGCAGTAAAAGGGAGTTACAAGCTTTCTTT.

This rearrangement joins TRBV4-3 to TRBJ2-6; possibly TRBD2 for D (5 bases). The V end lost 2 bases, the J end lost 2 bases, and 10 bases lay between the germline ends. There are 16 residues in the CDR3. Germline loops: CDR1 LGHNA, CDR2 YSLEER. CDR3 nucleotides: TGCGCCAGCAGCCAAAGAGGAGGTCCTGGGGCCAACGTCCTGACTTTC. This translates into CASSQRGGPGANVLTF.

In this sample, this clone turned up once. The CDR3 sequence is CASSWTSGVTNEQFF. CDR3 sequence (DNA): TGTGCCAGCAGCTGGACTAGCGGGGTAACGAATGAGCAGTTCTTC. This chain links TRBV7-6 with TRBJ2-1; 12 bases fit TRBD2. This CDR3 contains 15 residues. Germline assignment: CDR1 SGHVS and CDR2 FNYEAQ. J lost 7 bases, V lost 4 bases, and 5 bases had no gene match.

J is TRBJ2-2 and V is TRBV11-3; D gene unclear. Trimming pared 5 bases from V and 5 bases from J, leaving 6 bases between. CDR1 SGHNT and CDR2 YENEEA come from the germline V gene. CDR3 length: 12 amino acids. DNA for the CDR3: TGTGCCAGCAGCCCGACAACCGGGGAGCTGTTTTTT. The encoded protein is CASSPTTGELFF.

This clone occurred once. This rearrangement joins TRBV6-1 to TRBJ1-2; D not certain. This CDR3 region has 14 residues. Trimming removed 2 bases from V and 5 bases from J, with 12 bases in between. Germline V CDR1 and CDR2: MNHNS, SASEGT. The CDR3 DNA follows: TGTGCCAGCAGTGAATTCGAAAATTTGTATGGCTACACCTTC. Protein: CASSEFENLYGYTF.

V and J are TRBV6-5 and TRBJ1-5; D remains ambiguous. The CDR3 has 13 residues. CDR1 is MNHEY and CDR2 is SVGAGI in the germline V gene. V lost 6 bases, J lost 1 base, and 7 bases lay in between. CDR3 residues: CASSALSNQPQHF. The CDR3 coding sequence is TGTGCCAGCAGCGCACTAAGCAATCAGCCCCAGCATTTT.

The V and J genes are TRBV5-1 and TRBJ2-5, with no clear D. The CDR3 extends over 15 amino acids. CDR1 is SGHRS and CDR2 is YFSETQ in the germline V gene. V lost 4 bases and J lost 1, with 14 bases in between. The CDR3 sequence: CASSRAYELQETQYF. The CDR3 DNA is TGCGCCAGCAGCCGAGCTTATGAACTCCAAGAGACCCAGTACTTC.

The V gene is TRBV7-9, the J gene TRBJ2-6; D is unresolved. This CDR3 spans 15 amino acids. Trimming took 5 bases from V and 0 from J, leaving 8 bases between them. Germline-derived CDR1 and CDR2 are SEHNR and FQNEAQ (reference sequence). The CDR3 reads CASSLTFSGANVLTF. CDR3 sequence (DNA): TGTGCCAGCAGCCTGACCTTCTCTGGGGCCAACGTCCTGACTTTC.

This chain joins TRBV5-1 and TRBJ2-7; D is perhaps TRBD1 (5 bases). In germline, CDR1 is SGHRS, CDR2 YFSETQ. V lost 3 bases, J lost 2 bases, and 24 bases lay in between. The CDR3 is made up of 18 amino acids. CDR3 protein: CASSSTAPQGQFPYEQYF. CDR3 coding DNA: TGCGCCAGCAGCTCGACAGCCCCCCAAGGCCAATTTCCCTACGAGCAGTACTTC.

This sequence joins TRBV6-5 and TRBJ1-1; no reliable D call. The CDR3 consists of 14 residues. V lost 6 bases, J lost 1 base, and 12 bases lay in between. Looked up from germline, CDR1 is MNHEY and CDR2 is SVGAGI. CDR3 bases: TGTGCCAGCAGGCCCTTGCGGGCGAACACTGAAGCTTTCTTT. Protein sequence: CASRPLRANTEAFF.

This clone has just one count. The rearrangement uses TRBV19 and TRBJ1-2, with TRBD1 matching over 8 bases. Per germline, CDR1 LNHDA and CDR2 SQIVND (reference sequence). Trimming cost V 5 bases and J 4 bases; bases outside gene matches: 9. The CDR3 spans 15 residues. CDR3 sequence (DNA): TGTGCCAGTAGTGCCGGCCCAGGGGGCGTCTATGGCTACACCTTC. Translated: CASSAGPGGVYGYTF.

The V gene is TRBV27, the J gene TRBJ2-5, with 10 bases fitting TRBD1. V lost 4 bases, J lost 4 bases, and 12 bases stayed unmatched. This CDR3 region has 17 residues. Germline CDR1 MNHEY, CDR2 SMNVEV (reference sequence). For the CDR3, the DNA is TGTGCCAGCAGTTCAAGTCTTTCCCGGGACAGGGGAGAGACCCAGTACTTC. Residues: CASSSSLSRDRGETQYF.

The chain recombines TRBV5-1 with TRBJ1-3; D may be TRBD1 (5 bases). The CDR3 length is 15 residues. Trimming left V 5 bases short and J 0 bases short, with 12 bases between. Per germline, CDR1 SGHRS and CDR2 YFSETQ. CDR3 residues: CASSYDSFSGNTIYF. The CDR3 nucleotides read TGCGCCAGCAGTTACGACAGCTTCTCTGGAAACACCATATATTTT. The full variable domain, its missing parts supplied by reference TRBV5-1 and TRBJ1-3, is KAGVTQTPRYLIKTRGQQVTLSCSPISGHRSVSWYQQTPGQGLQFLFEYFSETQRNKGNFPGRFSGRQFSNSRSEMNVSTLELGDSALYLCASSYDSFSGNTIYFGEGSWLTVV.

J is TRBJ1-1 and V is TRBV7-9; 9 bases map to TRBD1. Germline trimming cut 5 bases from V and 3 bases from J; bases unmatched to any gene: 4. The CDR3 has 14 residues. Germline CDR1 SEHNR, CDR2 FQNEAQ (reference sequence). The CDR3 loop reads CASSQTGGHTEAFF. CDR3 bases: TGTGCCAGCAGCCAGACAGGGGGGCACACTGAAGCTTTCTTT.

The chain recombines TRBV10-1 with TRBJ2-3; 9 positions match TRBD2. The germline gives CDR1 WNHNN, CDR2 SYGVQD (reference sequence). The CDR3 covers 15 residues. V lost 10 bases and J lost 4; bases outside the gene matches: 12. The CDR3 reads CATMTETSGADTQYF. The CDR3 DNA is TGCGCCACAATGACCGAGACTAGCGGTGCAGATACGCAGTATTTT.

V usage is TRBV5-4 and J usage is TRBJ2-2; a weak D match, TRBD1 (5 bases). This CDR3 has 16 residues. Trimming took 0 bases from V and 1 from J, leaving 10 bases between them. Looked up from germline, CDR1 is SGHNT and CDR2 is YYREEE (reference sequence). CDR3 DNA sequence: TGTGCCAGCAGCTTGGAGGGCAGGGTGAACACCGGGGAGCTGTTTTTT. Translating gives CASSLEGRVNTGELFF.

V and J are TRBV11-1 and TRBJ1-1; D not resolved. Trimming removed 0 bases from V and 5 bases from J, with 10 bases in between. The CDR3 length is 14 residues. Germline-derived CDR1 and CDR2 are SGHAT and FQDESV (reference sequence). The CDR3 DNA reads TGTGCCAGCAGCTTAGCGGCGGGTGGGACTGAAGCTTTCTTT. This gives the protein CASSLAAGGTEAFF.

The chain has TRBV27 and TRBJ2-1; 7 nucleotides match TRBD1. Germline loops: CDR1 MNHEY, CDR2 SMNVEV (reference sequence). With 7 bases clipped from V and 6 bases from J, the junction kept 12 bases outside the gene matches. The CDR3 spans 15 residues. The chain's CDR3 is CASTSRTGALNEQFF. In nucleotides, the CDR3 is TGTGCCAGCACCTCTCGCACAGGGGCGCTCAATGAGCAGTTCTTC.

The chain employs TRBV28 and TRBJ1-5, with unresolved D. In germline, CDR1 is MDHEN, CDR2 SYDVKM. The V end lost 6 bases, the J end lost 0 bases, and 12 bases lay between the germline ends. The CDR3 extends over 15 amino acids. In DNA, the CDR3 is TGTGCCAGCAGCTATTTCCGTTATAGCAATCAGCCCCAGCATTTT. This translates into CASSYFRYSNQPQHF.